The 22 T cell receptor beta chains reported below all come from one sample, sequenced in a study of identical twins. TCRdb ran MiXCR on the 5' RACE reads and lists one entry per CDR3 protein. This table holds approximately 690,000 distinct CDR3 sequences, over 5% found once. The sequencing input was naive T cells sorted from blood. These receptors came from a man younger than 35 in good health.

The chain joins TRBV6-2 or TRBV6-3 to TRBJ2-7; D perhaps matches TRBD2 (6 bases). The CDR3 consists of 14 residues. V lost 6 bases and J 4 bases, leaving 16 bases between the germline ends. Germline CDR1 MNHEY, CDR2 SVGEGT. CDR3 nucleotide sequence: TGTGCCAGCAGACCGCGGGGCGGGATGTACGAGCAGTACTTC. Residues: CASRPRGGMYEQYF.

This clonotype occurred many times. CDR3 nucleotide sequence: TGTGCCAGCACCAGACAGGGGGCGCGGGATACGCAGTATTTT. Its protein is CASTRQGARDTQYF. The genes are TRBV5-5 and TRBJ2-3, with 10 positions matching TRBD1. The CDR3 sequence is 14 residues long. Germline assignment: CDR1 SGHKS and CDR2 YYEKEE (reference sequence). The V gene end was trimmed by 6 bases and the J gene end by 6 bases; junction bases not matched to a gene: 7. Together with reference TRBV5-5 and TRBJ2-3, the CDR3 gives the full variable domain: DAGVTQSPTHLIKTRGQQVTLRCSPISGHKSVSWYQQVLGQGPQFIFQYYEKEERGRGNFPDRFSARQFPNYSSELNVNALLLGDSALYLCASTRQGARDTQYFGPGTRLTVL.

The chain uses TRBV18 and TRBJ2-2; D possibly corresponds to TRBD2 (6 bases). Germline CDR1 reads KGHSH; CDR2 reads LQKENI. The V gene lost 0 bases and the J gene lost 5 bases, with 10 bases spanning the gap. The CDR3 extends over 15 amino acids. Written as DNA, the CDR3 is TGTGCCAGCTCACCACCCGCTGGGGGGACCGGGGAGCTGTTTTTT. As protein: CASSPPAGGTGELFF.

Remarks on this clonotype: This may stem from a read error, because a much larger clone lies one nucleotide away. Given the absence of the conserved phenylalanine or tryptophan at the CDR3 end, a read error is likely. Because the CDR3's place on the DNA is in doubt, the DNA is left out and the CDR3 is given as listed by TCRdb. This chain connects TRBV21-1 to TRBJ2-3. TRBV21-1 is classified as a pseudogene. The CDR3 extends over 13 residues, inclusive of both ends. CDR3: CASSYTCTDTQYV.

This clonotype was seen a handful of times. The chain uses TRBV7-8 and TRBJ2-1; 11 bases align to TRBD2. Germline V CDR1 and CDR2: SGHVS, FQNEAQ. This CDR3 is built from 15 residues. V trimming: 1 base; J trimming: 8 bases; junction bases outside the gene matches: 4. CDR3 sequence: CASSLGTSGWYEQFF. The DNA for the CDR3 is TGTGCCAGCAGCTTAGGGACTAGCGGGTGGTATGAGCAGTTCTTC.

This clonotype was recorded many times. This chain uses TRBV20-1 with TRBJ2-7, with D perhaps matching TRBD2 (5 bases). Trimming pared 1 base from V and 11 bases from J, leaving 18 bases between. The CDR3 extends over 13 amino acids. Per germline, CDR1 DFQATT and CDR2 SNEGSKA (reference sequence). The CDR3 nucleotides are TGCAGTGCTAGAGGCCTGGAGGACGGAACTAAGTACTTC. It encodes CSARGLEDGTKYF.

Many counts were recorded for this clonotype. The CDR3 nucleotides read TGTGCCAGCAGAAGGGGACAGACTAACTATGGCTACACCTTC. Translating it yields CASRRGQTNYGYTF. J is TRBJ1-2 and V is TRBV28, with 7 bases lining up with TRBD1. J was trimmed by 0 bases and V by 6 bases; bases with no gene match: 4. Germline lookup yields CDR1 MDHEN and CDR2 SYDVKM. The CDR3 spans 14 residues.

CDR3 residues: CASSPFPQGNTEAFF. The CDR3 bases are TGTGCCAGCAGCCCTTTCCCACAGGGGAACACTGAAGCTTTCTTT. The chain carries TRBV7-9 and TRBJ1-1, with D maybe TRBD1 (6 bases). The germline V and J ends were trimmed by 5 bases and 1 base, with 14 bases remaining between them. Germline CDR1 is SEHNR and CDR2 is FQNEAQ (reference sequence). The CDR3 is 15 amino acids.

This clonotype was counted ten times or more. The V and J genes are TRBV29-1 and TRBJ1-5; 7 bases fit TRBD1. Unmatched junction bases numbered 5, after V lost 4 bases and J lost 5 bases. In germline, CDR1 is SQVTM, CDR2 ANQGSEA. This CDR3 contains 13 residues. CDR3 residues: CSVGQGLDQPQHF. In nucleotides, the CDR3 is TGCAGCGTTGGACAGGGTCTTGATCAGCCCCAGCATTTT. The full variable domain, in which reference TRBV29-1 and TRBJ1-5 provide the parts outside the CDR3, is SAVISQKPSRDICQRGTSLTIQCQVDSQVTMMFWYRQQPGQSLTLIATANQGSEATYESGFVIDKFPISRPNLTFSTLTVSNMSPEDSSIYLCSVGQGLDQPQHFGDGTRLSIL.

This chain's CDR3 is CSARELGQLAKNIQYF. CDR3 bases: TGCAGTGCTAGAGAACTAGGCCAACTAGCCAAAAACATTCAGTACTTC. The genes are TRBV20-1 and TRBJ2-4; the D gene is possibly TRBD2 (5 bases). Germline assignment: CDR1 DFQATT and CDR2 SNEGSKA (reference sequence). The CDR3 runs to 16 residues. Trimming shortened V by 0 bases and J by 0 bases, and 12 bases separated the two germline ends.

This clonotype was recorded at least ten times. The genes are TRBV4-2 and TRBJ2-1; maybe TRBD2 (6 bases). Germline assignment: CDR1 LGHNA and CDR2 YNFKEQ. The V end lost 7 bases, the J end lost 5 bases, and 15 bases lay between the germline ends. The CDR3 runs 14 residues. CDR3: CASTKLGGNNEQFF. The CDR3 coding sequence is TGTGCCAGCACCAAATTGGGCGGGAACAATGAGCAGTTCTTC.

The table lists this clonotype with a few counts. The rearrangement joins TRBV29-1 to TRBJ2-3, with no clear D. This CDR3 is built from 15 residues. V was pared by 2 bases and J by 1 base, with 13 bases between. CDR1 and CDR2 from the germline V gene are SQVTM and ANQGSEA. CDR3 residues: CSVEMDGLGTDTQYF. The CDR3 DNA reads as TGCAGCGTTGAAATGGACGGCCTTGGCACAGATACGCAGTATTTT.

This clonotype was observed a handful of times. The genes are TRBV12-3 or TRBV12-4 and TRBJ2-1, with 12 bases fitting TRBD2. Trimming removed 1 base from V and 8 bases from J; junction bases left unmatched: 6. The length of the CDR3 is 16 residues. The CDR3: CASSLEPLAGGHEQFF. In DNA form, the CDR3 reads TGTGCCAGCAGTTTAGAGCCGCTAGCGGGAGGGCATGAGCAGTTCTTC.

The rearrangement uses TRBV7-2 and TRBJ2-1, with D possibly matching TRBD1 (5 bases). V dropped 1 base and J dropped 10 bases, with 11 bases sitting between them. Germline values: CDR1 SGHTA, CDR2 FQGNSA. The CDR3 length is 13 residues. CDR3 loop: CASSLGGLGEQFF. In DNA form, the CDR3 reads TGTGCCAGCAGCTTAGGGGGCCTAGGCGAGCAGTTCTTC.

This clonotype was counted ten times or more. The chain employs TRBV7-9 and TRBJ2-3; unclear D gene. The length of the CDR3 is 16 residues. The germline V gene encodes CDR1 SEHNR and CDR2 FQNEAQ (reference sequence). The ends were cut back, 3 bases at V and 2 bases at J, with 15 bases in the middle. The CDR3 region has the DNA TGTGCCAGCAGCTTCACGGCGACGAGGAACACAGATACGCAGTATTTT. It is translated as CASSFTATRNTDTQYF.

This clonotype appeared many times. The J gene is TRBJ2-5, the V gene TRBV7-8, with 11 nucleotides matching TRBD2. This CDR3 region has 15 residues. Unmatched junction bases numbered 3, after V lost 5 bases and J lost 1 base. Per the germline V gene, CDR1 is SGHVS and CDR2 is FQNEAQ. The CDR3 spells CASSPSGGIQETQYF. The CDR3 DNA reads as TGTGCCAGCAGCCCTAGCGGGGGGATCCAAGAGACCCAGTACTTC. Full variable domain (rest looked up from reference TRBV7-8 and TRBJ2-5): GAGVSQSPRYKVAKRGQDVALRCDPISGHVSLFWYQQALGQGPEFLTYFQNEAQLDKSGLPSDRFFAERPEGSVSTLKIQRTQQEDSAVYLCASSPSGGIQETQYFGPGTRLLVL.

This clonotype was seen repeatedly, ten times or more. The J gene is TRBJ1-4, the V gene TRBV5-5, with D unclear. CDR1 and CDR2 from the germline V gene are SGHKS and YYEKEE (reference sequence). V was trimmed by 4 bases and J by 7 bases, leaving 8 bases between them. CDR3 length: 12 residues. CDR3 DNA: TGTGCCAGCAGCGCCGGAGTTGAAAAACTGTTTTTT. As protein: CASSAGVEKLFF.

The chain is built from TRBV11-2 and TRBJ2-7; TRBD1 agrees at 7 bases. Germline lookup yields CDR1 SGHAT and CDR2 FQNNGV. The CDR3 spans 13 residues. The V segment lost 4 bases and the J segment 2 bases; nucleotides outside the gene matches: 2. CDR3 residues: CASSYTGAYEQYV. Written as DNA, the CDR3 is TGTGCCAGCAGCTACACAGGGGCCTACGAGCAGTACGTC.

This clonotype has ten or more counts. The chain recombines TRBV9 with TRBJ2-1, with TRBD2 matching 12 bases. Unmatched junction bases numbered 7, after V lost 4 bases and J lost 8 bases. The CDR3 is 15 amino acids. From germline, CDR1 is SGDLS and CDR2 YYNGEE. The CDR3 loop is CASSSWTSGKDEQFF. The CDR3 DNA follows: TGTGCCAGCAGCTCTTGGACTAGCGGGAAGGATGAGCAGTTCTTC.

This clonotype was found a few times. The chain joins TRBV14 to TRBJ2-7, with a weak D call TRBD2 (6 bases). CDR1 and CDR2 (germline): SGHDN, FVKESK. Trimming stripped 2 bases from V and 3 bases from J, with 11 bases between. This CDR3 has 14 residues. The CDR3 sequence is CASSQMGGLYEQYF. DNA of the CDR3: TGTGCCAGCAGCCAAATGGGGGGTCTCTACGAGCAGTACTTC.

This clonotype was counted between two and nine times. This chain connects TRBV7-6 to TRBJ1-5, with 7 bases fitting TRBD1. CDR3 length: 14 amino acids. V was pared by 2 bases and J by 6 bases, with 4 bases of the junction left unmatched. The germline CDR1 and CDR2 sequences are SGHVS and FNYEAQ. CDR3 sequence reads: CASSLKTGFQPQHF. The CDR3 nucleotides read TGTGCCAGCAGCTTAAAGACAGGGTTTCAGCCCCAGCATTTT.

This clonotype occurred once. Since a much larger clone is just one base distant, this may be a read error. The chain couples TRBV7-9 to TRBJ2-3; TRBD2 is a possible D gene (5 bases). CDR3 size: 15 residues. The germline V gene has CDR1 SEHNR and CDR2 FQNEAQ (reference sequence). CDR3 bases: TGTGCCAGCAGCTTAGTCGGAGACTACACAGATACGCTGTATTTT. This gives the protein CASSLVGDYTDTLYF.